This TCR beta chain emerged from a study of T cell repertoires in cytomegalovirus infection (dated by TCRdb to the late 2010s). In terms of the full investigation: Peptide stimulations targeted recently identified HLA-C-restricted CMV epitopes, whose presentation resists viral immunomodulation, together with well-studied HLA-B-restricted epitopes. Donor HLA type was relevant to the analysis, as public TCR beta signatures indicated carriage of CMV infection together with the matching HLA type.

Overall study outcomes, separate from this receptor: The ex vivo response was dominated by HLA-C-restricted CMV-specific TCR beta clonotypes, which also provided the single most frequent clonotype in two of eight donors. Cumulative frequency of public TCR beta family members discriminated carriers of CMV infection plus the relevant HLA type in this cohort and an independent 352-donor cohort.

Sequencing was performed on an Illumina HiSeq 1500. TCRdb cleaned the public reads at Q25 with fastp, built clones with MiXCR and kept in-frame beta chains. Under each unique CDR3 protein, matching rows form one entry showing the most common genes and DNA. In all, the sample holds 640,000 or so distinct CDR3 sequences, and roughly 33% of those were seen once. In total, the top ten clones hold over 15% of the sample. What the treatment or condition label conveys for this sample: in vitro stimulation with specific CMV peptide epitopes to enrich CMV-specific T cells. This clonotype has only a few counts. Its recognized antigen is unknown. Base qualities are not provided; no much larger clone lies one nucleotide away. The material sequenced was cultured PBMCs, taken from culture after CMV antigen stimulation. This TCR was sampled from a human donor in good health (CMV status not recorded). Some clones in this sample may be carry-over from other donors' samples.

In nucleotide form, the sequence is TGTGCCAGCAGCTTATTATCCCAGGGAACTAATGAAAAACTGTTTTTT. Its coded protein is CASSLLSQGTNEKLFF. The chain was built from TRBV7-2 and TRBJ1-4; TRBD1 is a possible D gene, resting on 5 matching bases. Between the V and J ends, shortened by 2 bases and 1 base respectively, the junction contains 11 bases. The CDR3 has 16 amino acids, counting the end cysteine and phenylalanine. Kept here is only the CDR3 DNA, which spans 48 bases and is read in frame from base 1. In the germline V gene, CDR1 corresponds to SGHTA and CDR2 to FQGNSA.